One sample yielded the 18 T cell receptor beta chains listed below, sequenced in a study of blood T cell repertoires in COVID-19. TCRdb's table, derived via immunoSEQ multiplex PCR, lists solely in-frame clones and lacks some. The repertoire consists of 150,000 to 170,000 clones, with just under 85% occurring once and the leading ten covering roughly 29%. The sample was peripheral blood. The receptor source for this set is an older woman with acute or convalescent COVID-19.

This clone was seen only once. This chain uses TRBV6-2 or TRBV6-3 with TRBJ1-1, with D possibly TRBD1 on 6 matching bases. Germline loops: CDR1 MNHEY, CDR2 SVGEGT. CDR3 size: 13 residues. The ends were cut back, 6 bases at V and 6 bases at J, with 14 bases in the middle. Written as DNA, the CDR3 is TGTGCCAGCAGCAGTGAAGGGGGGGCTGAAGCTTTCTTT. The encoded protein is CASSSEGGAEAFF.

The CDR3: CASSGSYGYTF. The CDR3 DNA is TGTGCCAGCAGTGGGAGCTATGGCTACACCTTC. The chain joins TRBV25-1 to TRBJ1-2; D gene ambiguous. Trimming shortened V by 4 bases and J by 4 bases, and 4 bases separated the two germline ends. The CDR3 loop spans 11 amino acids. Germline assignment: CDR1 MGHDK and CDR2 SYGVNS.

J is TRBJ1-3 and V is TRBV3-1 (or the pseudogene TRBV3-2), with D tentatively TRBD1 (5 bases). Trimming shortened V by 1 base and J by 4 bases, and 11 bases separated the two germline ends. CDR1 is LGHDT, CDR2 YNNKEL, per germline (reference sequence). This CDR3 is 15 amino acids long. In DNA form, the CDR3 reads TGTGCCAGCAGCCAAGTAGGGGTTTTGGGAAACACCATATATTTT. Translating gives CASSQVGVLGNTIYF.

V usage is TRBV6-5 and J usage is TRBJ2-6, with a tentative D call TRBD2 (5 bases). The germline V gene has CDR1 MNHEY and CDR2 SVGAGI. Trimming left V 6 bases short and J 0 bases short, with 6 bases between. CDR3 length equals 14 residues. The CDR3 bases are TGTGCCAGCAGGGGGAGCTCTGGGGCCAACGTCCTGACTTTC. It specifies CASRGSSGANVLTF.

The chain combines TRBV19 with TRBJ1-2; TRBD1 matches 7 bases. V lost 4 bases and J lost 8; bases outside the gene matches: 13. In germline, CDR1 is LNHDA, CDR2 SQIVND (reference sequence). CDR3 length: 15 amino acids. CDR3 coding DNA: TGTGCCAGTAGTACCCAAAACGGACAGGCAGGAGGCTACACCTTC. Protein sequence: CASSTQNGQAGGYTF.

The J gene is TRBJ1-4, the V gene TRBV5-1; D ambiguous. Trimming took off 0 bases at V and 4 bases at J, with 7 bases between the two ends. The CDR3 is 14 residues long. Germline CDR1 and CDR2: SGHRS and YFSETQ. The CDR3 nucleotides read TGCGCCAGCAGCTTGGAGCGGGTTAATGAAAAACTGTTTTTT. Protein: CASSLERVNEKLFF.

The count of this clone is one. The chain joins TRBV6-6 to TRBJ1-4; no reliable D call. CDR3 length: 14 amino acids. V lost 2 bases, J lost 8 bases, and 12 bases lay in between. Per the germline V gene, CDR1 is MNHNY and CDR2 is SVGAGI (reference sequence). The CDR3 nucleotides read TGTGCCAGCAGTTACGGGCTGGAGGAGGAAAAACTGTTTTTT. This translates into CASSYGLEEEKLFF.

This sequence joins TRBV27 and TRBJ1-5; D gene ambiguous. Per the germline V gene, CDR1 is MNHEY and CDR2 is SMNVEV (reference sequence). Trimming stripped 4 bases from V and 2 bases from J, with 3 bases between. The CDR3 loop spans 12 amino acids. The DNA of the CDR3 is TGTGCCAGCAGTTCGGGCAATCAGCCCCAGCATTTT. It is translated as CASSSGNQPQHF.

The V gene is TRBV19, the J gene TRBJ2-1; TRBD2 agrees at 8 bases. The CDR3 has 15 amino acids. V was clipped by 7 bases and J by 3 bases; unmatched bases: 8. Per the germline V gene, CDR1 is LNHDA and CDR2 is SQIVND (reference sequence). CDR3 protein: CASTGAGEYYNEQFF. The DNA for the CDR3 is TGTGCCAGTACTGGAGCGGGGGAGTACTACAATGAGCAGTTCTTC.

V gene TRBV5-4 combines with J gene TRBJ2-5, with D uncertain. Germline V gives CDR1 SGHNT, CDR2 YYREEE (reference sequence). V dropped 3 bases and J dropped 2 bases, with 2 bases sitting between them. The CDR3 runs to 11 residues. This CDR3 reads CASSSQETQYF. In DNA, the CDR3 is TGTGCCAGCAGCTCGCAAGAGACCCAGTACTTC.

CDR3 protein: CASGTNNQPQHF. For the CDR3, the DNA is TGTGCCAGCGGCACCAACAATCAGCCCCAGCATTTT. The V and J genes are TRBV28 and TRBJ1-5; D is ambiguous. The length of the CDR3 is 12 residues. V dropped 8 bases and J dropped 3 bases, with 8 bases sitting between them. Germline V gene sequence: CDR1 MDHEN, CDR2 SYDVKM.

The genes are TRBV7-3 and TRBJ2-5; TRBD2 matches 9 bases. V shed 4 bases and J 4 bases; nucleotides not matched to a gene: 4. The CDR3 length is 14 residues. In germline, CDR1 is SGHTA, CDR2 FQGTGA. This CDR3 reads CASSSRGGLETQYF. CDR3 coding DNA: TGTGCCAGCAGCTCGCGGGGGGGCCTAGAGACCCAGTACTTC.

The J gene is TRBJ2-1, the V gene TRBV5-6, with TRBD2 as a possible D gene (6 bases). The germline gives CDR1 SGHDT, CDR2 YYEEEE. V was clipped by 4 bases and J by 9 bases, with 29 bases between them. This CDR3 region has 18 residues. The CDR3 spells CASSLVGGRNSLGGEQFF. The CDR3 coding sequence is TGTGCCAGCAGCCTGGTGGGGGGACGGAACTCCTTGGGCGGTGAGCAGTTCTTC.

The J gene is TRBJ2-5, the V gene TRBV6-6; 13 positions match TRBD2. The V and J ends lost 6 bases and 12 bases, in that order; junction bases with no gene match: 10. This CDR3 has 14 residues. Looked up from germline, CDR1 is MNHNY and CDR2 is SVGAGI (reference sequence). CDR3 DNA sequence: TGTGCCAGCAGCCCCGGACTAGCGGGGGTCAATGAGTACTTC. Translation gives CASSPGLAGVNEYF.

The chain carries TRBV7-3 and TRBJ2-1, with D uncertain. The CDR3 spans 14 residues. V gave up 2 bases and J gave up 0 bases, with 5 bases separating them. Germline loops: CDR1 SGHTA, CDR2 FQGTGA. CDR3 in amino acids: CASSLDSSYNEQFF. In DNA, the CDR3 is TGTGCCAGCAGCTTAGATAGCTCCTACAATGAGCAGTTCTTC.

This clone showed up just a few times. The chain carries TRBV6-5 and TRBJ2-7; TRBD2 aligns across 9 bases. This CDR3 region has 15 residues. Trimming removed 8 bases from V and 2 bases from J; junction bases left unmatched: 10. Germline V gene sequence: CDR1 MNHEY, CDR2 SVGAGI. The CDR3 nucleotides are TGTGCCAGCGAGAGTGGACTAGCGATGACCTACGAGCAGTACGTC. It is translated as CASESGLAMTYEQYV.

The chain has TRBV6-1 and TRBJ1-2, with a tentative D call TRBD1 (6 bases). Germline CDR1 is MNHNS and CDR2 is SASEGT. Trimming cost V 3 bases and J 3 bases, with 11 bases left between them. This CDR3 has 14 amino acids. The chain's CDR3 is CASSDHGGDYGYTF. CDR3 in DNA: TGTGCCAGCAGTGATCATGGGGGCGACTATGGCTACACCTTC.

The chain employs TRBV11-2 and TRBJ1-4, with D perhaps matching TRBD1 (5 bases). Trimming left V 5 bases short and J 7 bases short, with 17 bases between. This CDR3 region has 15 residues. CDR1 SGHAT and CDR2 FQNNGV come from the germline V gene. CDR3 DNA sequence: TGTGCCAGCAGCAAGAACACGTTGGGGGGTGAAAAACTGTTTTTT. Protein: CASSKNTLGGEKLFF.